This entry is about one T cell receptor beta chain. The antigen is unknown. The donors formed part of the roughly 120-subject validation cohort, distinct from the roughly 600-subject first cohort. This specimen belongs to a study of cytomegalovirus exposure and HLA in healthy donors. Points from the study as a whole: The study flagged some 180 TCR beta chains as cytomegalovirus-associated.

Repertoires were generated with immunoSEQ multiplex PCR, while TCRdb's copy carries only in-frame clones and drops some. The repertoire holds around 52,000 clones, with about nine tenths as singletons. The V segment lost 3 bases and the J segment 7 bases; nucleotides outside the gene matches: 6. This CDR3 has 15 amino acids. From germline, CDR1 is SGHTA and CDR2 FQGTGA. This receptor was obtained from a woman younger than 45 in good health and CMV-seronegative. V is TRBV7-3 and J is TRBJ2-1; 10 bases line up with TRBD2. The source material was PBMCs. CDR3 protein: CASSLLAGVSNEQFF. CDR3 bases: TGTGCCAGCAGCTTGCTAGCGGGAGTAAGTAATGAGCAGTTCTTC.